These 16 T cell receptor beta chains came from one sample sequenced in a study of CD8+ T cells in alopecia areata. After isolation, RNA underwent reverse transcription to generate cDNA as the sequencing template. Generated by immunoSEQ multiplex PCR, the TCRdb table keeps only in-frame clones and is missing some. The table shows around 120,000 clones, with around 56% occurring only once. The treatment was: oral pan-JAK inhibitor, 5-10 mg twice daily. Here the sequenced sample was CD4+ T cells sorted from blood, taken at week 4, from a patient treated with tofacitinib. The receptor set was obtained from a human donor with alopecia areata.

The chain joins TRBV28 to TRBJ1-1; D is unclear. V was trimmed by 7 bases and J by 1 base, leaving 10 bases between them. CDR3 length: 13 residues. CDR1 MDHEN and CDR2 SYDVKM come from the germline V gene. The CDR3 DNA reads as TGTGCCAGCACTGTTGACGGGAACACTGAAGCTTTCTTT. It encodes CASTVDGNTEAFF.

This clone was seen only a few times. The rearrangement joins TRBV30 to TRBJ2-7; TRBD1 matches at 9 bases. J was trimmed by 8 bases and V by 5 bases; bases with no gene match: 13. There are 14 residues in the CDR3. Germline V gives CDR1 GTSNPN, CDR2 SVGIG (reference sequence). DNA for the CDR3: TGTGCCTGGGCGCGGGACAGGGAGTCGAGAAAGCAGTACTTC. It is translated as CAWARDRESRKQYF.

The rearrangement links TRBV29-1 to TRBJ2-2; 10 bases are a match to TRBD1. Trimming took 6 bases from V and 4 from J; bases not matched to a gene: 2. The CDR3 consists of 13 residues. Germline CDR1 SQVTM, CDR2 ANQGSEA. This chain's CDR3 is CSVRTGGTGELFF. CDR3 in DNA: TGCAGCGTACGGACAGGGGGCACCGGGGAGCTGTTTTTT.

This clone has more than one count but fewer than ten. The rearrangement joins TRBV19 to TRBJ1-1; the D gene is possibly TRBD1 (6 bases). The CDR3 is 14 residues long. Deletions cut 9 bases from V and 2 bases from J, with 16 bases between. CDR1 and CDR2 from the germline V gene are LNHDA and SQIVND (reference sequence). The CDR3 here is CASRPGGGNTEAFF. In DNA form, the CDR3 reads TGTGCCAGCCGCCCTGGAGGGGGAAACACTGAAGCTTTCTTT.

This chain links TRBV2 with TRBJ2-7, with 11 bases matching TRBD2. With V trimmed by 6 bases and J by 3 bases, 7 bases remained unmatched. The CDR3 spans 15 residues. From germline, CDR1 is SNHLY and CDR2 FYNNEI. CDR3 in amino acids: CASRLPGLADYEQYF. In DNA, the CDR3 is TGTGCCAGCAGACTCCCGGGACTAGCGGACTACGAGCAGTACTTC.

The chain links TRBV29-1 to TRBJ1-5; 8 nucleotides align to TRBD1. CDR1 is SQVTM, CDR2 ANQGSEA, per germline. The CDR3 is made up of 15 amino acids. V was clipped by 5 bases and J by 8 bases; unmatched bases: 14. The CDR3, as DNA: TGCAGCGTTCGGATCGGCAGGGGGCTTATTGAGCCCCAGCATTTT. It is translated as CSVRIGRGLIEPQHF.

V usage is TRBV6-1 and J usage is TRBJ2-5, with D unresolved. Germline V gene data show CDR1 as MNHNS and CDR2 as SASEGT. The V gene lost 6 bases and the J gene lost 7 bases, with 15 bases spanning the gap. This CDR3 has 13 residues. The CDR3 sequence: CASREVARGTQYF. The CDR3 DNA reads TGTGCCAGCAGAGAGGTCGCCCGAGGGACCCAGTACTTC.

The chain uses TRBV5-1 and TRBJ2-1; 11 bases are a match to TRBD2. V dropped 4 bases and J dropped 6; count of bases not matched to a gene: 12. Germline V lookup: CDR1 SGHRS, CDR2 YFSETQ. CDR3 size: 17 residues. The CDR3 spells CASSVGNSGRAFNEQFF. DNA of the CDR3: TGCGCCAGCAGCGTCGGGAATAGCGGGAGGGCCTTCAATGAGCAGTTCTTC.

This clone was counted between two and nine times. This chain uses TRBV7-6 with TRBJ2-2; no firm D call. Trimming took 4 bases from V and 6 from J, leaving 21 bases between them. The CDR3 length is 17 residues. Per the germline V gene, CDR1 is SGHVS and CDR2 is FNYEAQ. The CDR3 DNA is TGTGCCAGCAGCTACTTGAGTGCGAACCAGTACCCCGGGGAGCTGTTTTTT. This translates into CASSYLSANQYPGELFF. The full variable domain, with the rest looked up from reference TRBV7-6 and TRBJ2-2, is GAGVSQSPRYKVTKRGQDVALRCDPISGHVSLYWYRQALGQGPEFLTYFNYEAQQDKSGLPNDRFSAERPEGSISTLTIQRTEQRDSAMYRCASSYLSANQYPGELFFGEGSRLTVL.

This clone has more than one count but fewer than ten. The chain recombines TRBV6-5 with TRBJ1-1; D is undetermined. V was cut by 4 bases and J by 4 bases, with 16 bases left in between. Germline V CDR1 and CDR2: MNHEY, SVGAGI. The CDR3 has 15 residues. CDR3 in DNA: TGTGCCAGCAGTTTCCGAGGTTTGGGGAGCACTGAAGCTTTCTTT. This codes for CASSFRGLGSTEAFF.

There are a few counts of this clone. The rearrangement uses TRBV30 and TRBJ2-3, with 10 bases that match TRBD2. Germline V lookup: CDR1 GTSNPN, CDR2 SVGIG (reference sequence). Trimming at V came to 1 base and at J to 10 bases, leaving 17 bases not matched to a gene. The CDR3 runs to 17 residues. The DNA of the CDR3 is TGTGCCTGGAGTGCCTTAGGGACTAGCGCCAAACACCAGGCGCAGTATTTT. It encodes CAWSALGTSAKHQAQYF.

This chain links TRBV29-1 with TRBJ2-3, with no clear D. The V end lost 3 bases, the J end lost 1 base, and 8 bases lay between the germline ends. Germline assignment: CDR1 SQVTM and CDR2 ANQGSEA. CDR3 length: 13 residues. The CDR3 is CSVDAGGTDTQYF. CDR3 nucleotides: TGCAGCGTTGACGCAGGTGGCACAGATACGCAGTATTTT.

The chain joins TRBV11-2 to TRBJ2-7; 7 bases line up with TRBD1. This CDR3 comprises 15 residues. CDR1 is SGHAT and CDR2 is FQNNGV in the germline V gene. J was trimmed by 0 bases and V by 2 bases; bases with no gene match: 4. The CDR3 is CASSLRRQGSYEQYF. CDR3 nucleotide sequence: TGTGCCAGCAGCTTAAGAAGACAGGGCTCCTACGAGCAGTACTTC. Combining the CDR3 with reference TRBV11-2 and TRBJ2-7 gives the whole variable domain EAGVAQSPRYKIIEKRQSVAFWCNPISGHATLYWYQQILGQGPKLLIQFQNNGVVDDSQLPKDRFSAERLKGVDSTLKIQPAKLEDSAVYLCASSLRRQGSYEQYFGPGTRLTVT.

This clone was counted a few times. The chain combines TRBV11-2 with TRBJ1-3; D is ambiguous. This CDR3 is built from 12 residues. Trimming removed 7 bases from V and 2 bases from J, with 6 bases in between. CDR1 is SGHAT and CDR2 is FQNNGV in the germline V gene. CDR3 protein: CASTTAGNTIYF. CDR3 in DNA: TGTGCCAGCACCACCGCTGGAAACACCATATATTTT.

The chain links TRBV30 to TRBJ1-2, with D tentatively TRBD1 (6 bases). The CDR3 has 12 amino acids. Trimming shortened V by 4 bases and J by 5 bases, and 11 bases separated the two germline ends. Germline CDR1 is GTSNPN and CDR2 is SVGIG (reference sequence). The CDR3 bases are TGTGCCTGGATTCCAGGGGAATATGGCTACACCTTC. Amino acid sequence: CAWIPGEYGYTF.

The chain couples TRBV27 to TRBJ2-3; 7 positions match TRBD1. V trimming: 5 bases; J trimming: 1 base; junction bases outside the gene matches: 6. Germline V gene sequence: CDR1 MNHEY, CDR2 SMNVEV (reference sequence). This CDR3 comprises 15 residues. The CDR3 DNA is TGTGCCAGCAGTAAGGGGGCTCCCCGCACAGATACGCAGTATTTT. Translated: CASSKGAPRTDTQYF.